This TCR beta chain emerged from a study of T-cell reconstitution after alpha-beta-depleted transplantation in children. The TCRbeta library was prepared with unique molecular identifiers. From the PCR reads, TCRdb called clonotypes with MiXCR, one entry per CDR3 protein. The repertoire holds 800,000 to 1,000,000 distinct CDR3 sequences, with about 31% as singletons. Worth noting for this clonotype: Antigen: not known.

Study-wide findings and caveats: The main origin of T-cell counts and diversity one year after transplant was newly produced T cells.

This sample comprised PBMCs, mostly from graft donor cells, obtained 360 days after TCRalphabeta/CD19-depleted stem cell transplant. This TCR derives from a boy under three years old who had a stem cell transplant for SCID, so the T cells may come from the graft donor.

Here the CDR3 DNA reads TGTGCCAGCAGCTTACGCCGGGGACAGGGGGCCTCGGAGCAGTACTTC. Translating gives CASSLRRGQGASEQYF. V usage is TRBV7-2 and J usage is TRBJ2-7; 12 bases agree with TRBD1. The V gene end was trimmed by 2 bases and the J gene end by 7 bases; junction bases not matched to a gene: 9. Germline CDR1 and CDR2: SGHTA and FQGNSA. The CDR3 has 16 amino acids.